This T cell receptor (beta chain) comes out of a study of cytomegalovirus exposure and HLA in healthy donors. Study information: The same platform used for the approximately 700 first-cohort repertoires was also used for the roughly 130 validation repertoires, as a later analysis reported. Study-level points and caveats: The TCR clusters that emerged in the first cohort tended, a later analysis found, to co-occur in the 120 or so validation repertoires. Cytomegalovirus-associated status was assigned to fewer than 200 TCR beta chains.

Details on this clone: What it binds is not known.

TCRdb's copy holds only in-frame clones and misses some; the assay was immunoSEQ multiplex PCR. Here the sample spans some 170,000 clones, about 86% being singletons. It was the roughly 130-subject validation cohort, separate from the 666-subject first cohort, to which the donors belonged. The CDR3 is 17 residues long. The V end lost 6 bases, the J end lost 3 bases, and 21 bases lay between the germline ends. CDR1 and CDR2 from the germline V gene are WNHNN and SYGVQD (reference sequence). The receptor was isolated from a woman in her thirties in good health and CMV-seronegative. Sample: PBMCs. The chain couples TRBV10-1 to TRBJ2-1; D ambiguous. The CDR3 coding sequence is TGCGCCAGCAGGTATCCGAGAACCCTTACCTACTACAATGAGCAGTTCTTC. This encodes CASRYPRTLTYYNEQFF.